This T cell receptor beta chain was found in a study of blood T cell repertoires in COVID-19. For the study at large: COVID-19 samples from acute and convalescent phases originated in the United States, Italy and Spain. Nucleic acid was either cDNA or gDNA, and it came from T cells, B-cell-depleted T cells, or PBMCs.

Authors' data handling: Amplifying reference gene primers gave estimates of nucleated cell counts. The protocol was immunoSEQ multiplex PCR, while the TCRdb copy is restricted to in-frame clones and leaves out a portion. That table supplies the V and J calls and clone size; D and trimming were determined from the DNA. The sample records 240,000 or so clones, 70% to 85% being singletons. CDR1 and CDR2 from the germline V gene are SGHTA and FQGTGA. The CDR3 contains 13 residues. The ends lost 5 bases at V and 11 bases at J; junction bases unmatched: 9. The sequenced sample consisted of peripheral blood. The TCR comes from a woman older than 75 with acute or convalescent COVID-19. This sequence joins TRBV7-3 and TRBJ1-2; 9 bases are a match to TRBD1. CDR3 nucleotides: TGTGCCAGCAGCAGGGGACAGGGTACAAGGTACACCTTC. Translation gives CASSRGQGTRYTF. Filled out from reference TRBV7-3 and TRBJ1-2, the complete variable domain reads GAGVSQTPSNKVTEKGKYVELRCDPISGHTALYWYRQSLGQGPEFLIYFQGTGAADDSGLPNDRFFAVRPEGSVSTLKIQRTERGDSAVYLCASSRGQGTRYTFGSGTRLTVV.